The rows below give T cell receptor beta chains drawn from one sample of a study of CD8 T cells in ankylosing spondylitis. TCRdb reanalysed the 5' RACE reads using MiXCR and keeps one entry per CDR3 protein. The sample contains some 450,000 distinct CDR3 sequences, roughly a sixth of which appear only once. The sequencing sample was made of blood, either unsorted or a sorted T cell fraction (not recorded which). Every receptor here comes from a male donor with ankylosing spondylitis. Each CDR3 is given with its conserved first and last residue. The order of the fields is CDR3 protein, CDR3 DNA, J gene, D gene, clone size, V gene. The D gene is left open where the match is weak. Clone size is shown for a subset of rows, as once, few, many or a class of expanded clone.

CDR3: CSARPGTGGQPQHF; DNA: TGCAGTGCCAGGCCCGGGACTGGGGGTCAGCCCCAGCATTTT; J: TRBJ1-5; D: .; size: .; V: TRBV20-1
CDR3: CATSGTPLYNEQFF; DNA: TGTGCCACCTCCGGGACACCTCTATACAATGAGCAGTTCTTC; J: TRBJ2-1; D: .; size: .; V: TRBV24-1
CDR3: CATSRGLRRERTDTQYF; DNA: TGTGCCACCAGCAGAGGGCTGCGGCGGGAGAGGACAGATACGCAGTATTTT; J: TRBJ2-3; D: TRBD2; size: few; V: TRBV15
CDR3: CASSEAQLNEKLFF; DNA: TGTGCCAGCAGTGAGGCACAGTTGAATGAAAAACTGTTTTTT; J: TRBJ1-4; D: .; size: .; V: TRBV25-1
CDR3: CASNFRDRPSGYTF; DNA: TGTGCCAGCAACTTCCGGGACAGACCGTCGGGCTACACCTTC; J: TRBJ1-2; D: TRBD1; size: .; V: TRBV5-5
CDR3: CASSQSGVGPGNTIYF; DNA: TGCGCCAGCAGCCAATCCGGCGTTGGTCCTGGAAACACCATATATTTT; J: TRBJ1-3; D: .; size: .; V: TRBV4-1
CDR3: CASSADRVGNIQYF; DNA: TGTGCCAGCAGCGCAGACAGAGTGGGAAACATTCAGTACTTC; J: TRBJ2-4; D: .; size: many; V: TRBV5-6
CDR3: CASSEGYSHQPQHF; DNA: TGTGCCAGCAGTGAAGGCTATTCGCATCAGCCCCAGCATTTT; J: TRBJ1-5; D: .; size: .; V: TRBV6-1
CDR3: CASTGWTGELFF; DNA: TGTGCCAGCACGGGGTGGACCGGGGAGCTGTTTTTT; J: TRBJ2-2; D: .; size: .; V: TRBV2
CDR3: CSASSGGASGRETQYF; DNA: TGCAGTGCTAGCTCAGGGGGAGCTAGCGGGAGAGAGACCCAGTACTTC; J: TRBJ2-5; D: TRBD2; size: few; V: TRBV20-1
CDR3: CASSSLGRGYNEKLFF; DNA: TGCGCCAGCAGCTCCCTTGGGAGGGGATATAATGAAAAACTGTTTTTT; J: TRBJ1-4; D: .; size: few; V: TRBV5-1
CDR3: CASRQTLGGYTF; DNA: TGTGCCAGCAGACAGACGCTTGGGGGCTACACCTTC; J: TRBJ1-2; D: .; size: few; V: TRBV12-3/TRBV12-4
CDR3: CSVEAGHRYRGSYNEQFF; DNA: TGCAGCGTTGAAGCGGGACACCGATACAGGGGCTCCTACAATGAGCAGTTCTTC; J: TRBJ2-1; D: TRBD1; size: .; V: TRBV29-1
CDR3: CASTQGRGNTIYF; DNA: TGTGCCAGCACCCAAGGGCGGGGAAACACCATATATTTT; J: TRBJ1-3; D: .; size: once; V: TRBV25-1
CDR3: CASIPDRGPTGELFF; DNA: TGTGCCAGCATTCCGGACAGGGGACCCACCGGGGAGCTGTTTTTT; J: TRBJ2-2; D: TRBD1; size: few; V: TRBV2
CDR3: CASSPGITGQKNTEAFF; DNA: TGTGCCAGCAGCCCTGGCATTACGGGACAGAAGAACACTGAAGCTTTCTTT; J: TRBJ1-1; D: TRBD1; size: many; V: TRBV7-9
CDR3: CASQRGGVRHEQFF; DNA: TGTGCCAGCCAGAGGGGGGGGGTCAGACATGAGCAGTTCTTC; J: TRBJ2-1; D: .; size: few; V: TRBV12-3/TRBV12-4
CDR3: CASRDRQGKAFF; DNA: TGCGCCAGCAGAGACAGACAGGGGAAAGCTTTCTTT; J: TRBJ1-1; D: TRBD1; size: many; V: TRBV5-1